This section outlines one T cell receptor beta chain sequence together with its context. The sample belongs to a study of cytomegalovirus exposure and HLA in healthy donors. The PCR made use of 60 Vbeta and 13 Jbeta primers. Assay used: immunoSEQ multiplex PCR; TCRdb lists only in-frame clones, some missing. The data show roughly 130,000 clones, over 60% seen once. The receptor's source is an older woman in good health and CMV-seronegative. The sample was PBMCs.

CDR3 nucleotide sequence: TGTGCCTGGAGTTACCGGGAGCGGCTCAATGAGCAGTTCTTC. Encoded protein: CAWSYRERLNEQFF. V usage is TRBV30 and J usage is TRBJ2-1; D is perhaps TRBD2 (6 bases). CDR1 GTSNPN and CDR2 SVGIG come from the germline V gene (reference sequence). CDR3 length equals 14 residues. Trimming cost V 2 bases and J 6 bases, with 14 bases left between them.